What follows are 14 T cell receptor beta chains derived from one specimen sequenced in a study of T cell responses to AZD1222 COVID-19 vaccine. The data were produced by immunoSEQ multiplex PCR, yet TCRdb's version contains in-frame clones alone and is incomplete. Here the sample spans 90,000 to 110,000 clones, 91% being singletons. This specimen was peripheral blood, taken on day 0 of AZD1222 vaccination. All receptors derive from an adult in good health.

The CDR3: CASSLRSEGESYEQYF. DNA of the CDR3: TGTGCCAGCAGCTTAAGGTCCGAAGGGGAAAGCTACGAGCAGTACTTC. This rearrangement joins TRBV7-8 to TRBJ2-7; maybe TRBD1 (5 bases). The V and J ends lost 2 bases and 3 bases respectively, with 17 bases between them. The CDR3 consists of 16 residues. Per germline, CDR1 SGHVS and CDR2 FQNEAQ.

This sequence joins TRBV9 and TRBJ1-2, with TRBD1 matching over 8 bases. J lost 6 bases, V lost 2 bases, and 15 bases had no gene match. The CDR3 is made up of 17 amino acids. Germline lookup yields CDR1 SGDLS and CDR2 YYNGEE. CDR3 amino acids: CASSVGTGVGLGDGYTF. CDR3 bases: TGTGCCAGCAGCGTCGGGACAGGCGTGGGGTTAGGTGATGGCTACACCTTC.

The rearrangement uses TRBV4-1 and TRBJ2-6, with 7 bases lining up with TRBD1. Germline loops: CDR1 MGHRA, CDR2 YSYEKL. The CDR3 consists of 20 residues. The J segment lost 0 bases and the V segment lost 3 bases, leaving 14 bases of the junction unmatched. CDR3: CASSHFYTGTANSGANVLTF. Written as DNA, the CDR3 is TGCGCCAGCAGCCATTTTTATACCGGGACAGCGAACTCTGGGGCCAACGTCCTGACTTTC.

The chain carries TRBV5-1 and TRBJ2-2; D is unresolved. From germline, CDR1 is SGHRS and CDR2 YFSETQ. The germline V and J ends were trimmed by 0 bases and 5 bases, with 11 bases remaining between them. CDR3 length equals 15 residues. The CDR3 loop is CASSLDLHGTGELFF. The DNA of the CDR3 is TGCGCCAGCAGCTTGGACTTACATGGGACCGGGGAGCTGTTTTTT. Together with reference TRBV5-1 and TRBJ2-2, the CDR3 gives the full variable domain: KAGVTQTPRYLIKTRGQQVTLSCSPISGHRSVSWYQQTPGQGLQFLFEYFSETQRNKGNFPGRFSGRQFSNSRSEMNVSTLELGDSALYLCASSLDLHGTGELFFGEGSRLTVL.

The chain is built from TRBV9 and TRBJ1-6; D possibly corresponds to TRBD1 (6 bases). Trimming shortened V by 7 bases and J by 7 bases, and 12 bases separated the two germline ends. Germline CDR1 reads SGDLS; CDR2 reads YYNGEE. The CDR3 covers 13 residues. As DNA, the CDR3 is TGTGCCAGCGCCCGGGACACCAATTCACCCCTCCACTTT. This sequence encodes CASARDTNSPLHF.

V usage is TRBV29-1 and J usage is TRBJ1-1; D is undetermined. This CDR3 region has 13 residues. The V gene's germline CDR1 is SQVTM and CDR2 ANQGSEA. Deletions cut 4 bases from V and 0 bases from J, with 9 bases between. CDR3 nucleotides: TGCAGCGTTGCGGGGATAGTGAACACTGAAGCTTTCTTT. This sequence encodes CSVAGIVNTEAFF.

In this sample, this clone turned up once. The junction departs from the called germline gene at one end, perhaps through a read error. V gene TRBV24-1 combines with J gene TRBJ2-7; no clear D gene. The CDR3 runs to 14 residues. The V gene's germline CDR1 is KGHDR and CDR2 SFDVKD. CDR3 region: CATRDPWGNYEQYF. In DNA form, the CDR3 reads TGTGCCACCCGTGACCCCTGGGGAAACTACGAGCAGTACTTC.

The chain combines TRBV6-5 with TRBJ2-2; unclear D gene. The CDR3 totals 13 residues. Germline values: CDR1 MNHEY, CDR2 SVGAGI. V was trimmed by 7 bases and J by 7 bases, leaving 13 bases between them. This CDR3 reads CASTQLVSGELFF. In DNA form, the CDR3 reads TGTGCCAGCACCCAACTGGTTAGCGGGGAGCTGTTTTTT.

This sequence joins TRBV7-2 and TRBJ2-2; D remains ambiguous. CDR1 is SGHTA and CDR2 is FQGNSA in the germline V gene. The CDR3 is 14 residues long. CDR3 DNA: TGTGCTACGAGGCGGCTGGAATTGCCCGGGGAGCTGTTTTTT. Residues: CATRRLELPGELFF.

This clone was seen once. The chain links TRBV10-1 to TRBJ2-1; TRBD2 aligns across 14 bases. CDR1 WNHNN and CDR2 SYGVQD come from the germline V gene (reference sequence). CDR3 length equals 13 residues. The V segment lost 8 bases and the J segment 6 bases; nucleotides outside the gene matches: 0. The chain's CDR3 is CASGTSGGNEQFF. The CDR3 coding sequence is TGCGCCAGCGGGACTAGCGGGGGCAATGAGCAGTTCTTC.

The rearrangement links TRBV19 to TRBJ1-1; D uncertain. The V end was cut by 2 bases, the J end by 3 bases, with 7 bases between. CDR1 and CDR2 from the germline V gene are LNHDA and SQIVND (reference sequence). The CDR3 contains 13 residues. CDR3 sequence reads: CASSIKGDTEAFF. The CDR3 DNA is TGTGCCAGTAGTATAAAGGGCGACACTGAAGCTTTCTTT.

The chain is built from TRBV5-6 and TRBJ2-1; the D is unclear. Germline V lookup: CDR1 SGHDT, CDR2 YYEEEE. The CDR3 has 11 amino acids. V lost 4 bases and J 7 bases, leaving 6 bases between the germline ends. CDR3 nucleotides: TGTGCCAGCAGCGCCGAGAATGAGCAGTTCTTC. It yields the protein CASSAENEQFF. The full variable domain, in which reference TRBV5-6 and TRBJ2-1 provide the parts outside the CDR3, is DAGVTQSPTHLIKTRGQQVTLRCSPKSGHDTVSWYQQALGQGPQFIFQYYEEEERQRGNFPDRFSGHQFPNYSSELNVNALLLGDSALYLCASSAENEQFFGPGTRLTVL.

The chain links TRBV11-3 to TRBJ2-5, with D tentatively TRBD1 (6 bases). The germline CDR1 and CDR2 sequences are SGHNT and YENEEA. V lost 5 bases and J 4 bases, leaving 17 bases between the germline ends. The length of the CDR3 is 15 residues. The CDR3 bases are TGTGCCAGCAGCGTAACGGGGACAAACCCAGAGACCCAGTACTTC. Translation: CASSVTGTNPETQYF.

This chain connects TRBV3-1 (or the pseudogene TRBV3-2) to TRBJ1-5; 10 bases match TRBD1. The germline CDR1 and CDR2 sequences are LGHDT and YNNKEL (reference sequence). The trim removed 3 bases at V and 0 bases at J, leaving 2 bases unmatched. The CDR3 extends over 16 amino acids. CDR3 nucleotides: TGTGCCAGCAGCCAGACAGGGGGCTATAGCAATCAGCCCCAGCATTTT. Its translation: CASSQTGGYSNQPQHF.